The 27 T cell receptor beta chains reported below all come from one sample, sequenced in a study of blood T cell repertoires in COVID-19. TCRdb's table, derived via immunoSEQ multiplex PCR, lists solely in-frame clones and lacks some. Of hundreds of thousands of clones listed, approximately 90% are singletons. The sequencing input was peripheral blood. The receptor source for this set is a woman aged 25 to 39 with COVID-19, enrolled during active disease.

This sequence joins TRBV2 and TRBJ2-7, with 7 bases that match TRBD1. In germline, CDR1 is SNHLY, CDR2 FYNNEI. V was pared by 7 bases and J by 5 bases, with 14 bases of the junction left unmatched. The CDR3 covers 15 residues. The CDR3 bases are TGTGCCAGCACCCGACAGGGAATCGTGGGAGACGAGCAGTACTTC. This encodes CASTRQGIVGDEQYF. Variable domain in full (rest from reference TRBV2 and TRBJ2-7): EPEVTQTPSHQVTQMGQEVILRCVPISNHLYFYWYRQILGQKVEFLVSFYNNEISEKSEIFDDQFSVERPDGSNFTLKIRSTKLEDSAMYFCASTRQGIVGDEQYFGPGTRLTVT.

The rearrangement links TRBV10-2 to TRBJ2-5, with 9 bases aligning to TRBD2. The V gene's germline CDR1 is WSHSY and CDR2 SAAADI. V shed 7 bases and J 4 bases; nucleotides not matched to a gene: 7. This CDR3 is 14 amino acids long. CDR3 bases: TGCGCCAGCAACTTGCGGGGGGGCCGAGAGACCCAGTACTTC. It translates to CASNLRGGRETQYF.

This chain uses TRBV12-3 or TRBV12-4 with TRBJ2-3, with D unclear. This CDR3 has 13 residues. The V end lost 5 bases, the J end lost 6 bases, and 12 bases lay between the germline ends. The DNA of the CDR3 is TGTGCCAGCAGTCCCCCCGCGTTGGATACGCAGTATTTT. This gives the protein CASSPPALDTQYF.

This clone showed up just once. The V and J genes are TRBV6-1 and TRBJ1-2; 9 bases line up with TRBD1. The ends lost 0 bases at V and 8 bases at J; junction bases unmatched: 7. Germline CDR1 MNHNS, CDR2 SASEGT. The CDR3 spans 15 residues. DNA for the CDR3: TGTGCCAGCAGTGAAGCGACAGGGGGGGGAAACGGCTACACCTTC. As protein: CASSEATGGGNGYTF.

The CDR3 spells CASSVPRGLSGANVLTF. CDR3 DNA: TGTGCCAGCAGCGTCCCCAGGGGCCTCTCTGGGGCCAACGTCCTGACTTTC. V is TRBV7-6 and J is TRBJ2-6, with D tentatively TRBD1 (6 bases). Germline V gives CDR1 SGHVS, CDR2 FNYEAQ. The V gene lost 5 bases and the J gene lost 0 bases, with 14 bases spanning the gap. The CDR3 extends over 17 amino acids.

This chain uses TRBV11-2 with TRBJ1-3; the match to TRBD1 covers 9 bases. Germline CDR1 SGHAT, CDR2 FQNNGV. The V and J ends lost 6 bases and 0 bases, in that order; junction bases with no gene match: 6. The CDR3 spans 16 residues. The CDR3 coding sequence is TGTGCCAGCAGGGGATACAGGGGGCGCTCTGGAAACACCATATATTTT. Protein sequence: CASRGYRGRSGNTIYF.

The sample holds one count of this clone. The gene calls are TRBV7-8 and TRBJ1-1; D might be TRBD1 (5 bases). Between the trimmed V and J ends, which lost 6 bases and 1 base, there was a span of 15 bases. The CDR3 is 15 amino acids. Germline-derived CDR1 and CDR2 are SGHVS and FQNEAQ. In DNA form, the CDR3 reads TGTGCCAGCAGGAGAGCCAGGGTCGGGAACACTGAAGCTTTCTTT. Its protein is CASRRARVGNTEAFF.

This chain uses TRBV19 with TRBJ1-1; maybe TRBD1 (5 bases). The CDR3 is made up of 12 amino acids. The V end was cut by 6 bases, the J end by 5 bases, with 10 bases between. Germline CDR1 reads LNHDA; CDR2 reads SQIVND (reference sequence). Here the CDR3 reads CASREQATEAFF. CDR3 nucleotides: TGTGCCAGTAGGGAACAGGCGACTGAAGCTTTCTTT.

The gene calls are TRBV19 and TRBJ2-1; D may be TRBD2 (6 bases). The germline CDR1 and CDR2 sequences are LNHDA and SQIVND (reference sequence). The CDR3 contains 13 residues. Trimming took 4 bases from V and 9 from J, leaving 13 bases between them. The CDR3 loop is CASSRAVGGEQFF. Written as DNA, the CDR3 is TGTGCCAGTAGTAGAGCAGTCGGGGGTGAGCAGTTCTTC.

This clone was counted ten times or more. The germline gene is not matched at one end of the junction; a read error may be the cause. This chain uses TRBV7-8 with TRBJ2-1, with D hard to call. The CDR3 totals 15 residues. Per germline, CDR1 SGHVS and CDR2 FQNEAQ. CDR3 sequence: CASSLASFSENGQFF. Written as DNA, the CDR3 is TGTGCCAGCAGCTTAGCGAGCTTTAGTGAGAATGGGCAGTTCTTC.

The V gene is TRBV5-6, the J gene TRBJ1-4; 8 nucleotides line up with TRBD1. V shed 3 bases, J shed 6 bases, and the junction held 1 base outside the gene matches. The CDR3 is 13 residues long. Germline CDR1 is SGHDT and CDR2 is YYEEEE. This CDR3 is CASSWDRHEKLFF. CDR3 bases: TGTGCCAGCAGCTGGGACAGGCATGAAAAACTGTTTTTT.

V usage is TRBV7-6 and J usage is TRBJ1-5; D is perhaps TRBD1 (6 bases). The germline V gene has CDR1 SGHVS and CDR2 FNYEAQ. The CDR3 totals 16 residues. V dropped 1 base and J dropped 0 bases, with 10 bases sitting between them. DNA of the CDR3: TGTGCCAGCAGCTTAGGGGCAGGGGTTAGCAATCAGCCCCAGCATTTT. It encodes CASSLGAGVSNQPQHF.

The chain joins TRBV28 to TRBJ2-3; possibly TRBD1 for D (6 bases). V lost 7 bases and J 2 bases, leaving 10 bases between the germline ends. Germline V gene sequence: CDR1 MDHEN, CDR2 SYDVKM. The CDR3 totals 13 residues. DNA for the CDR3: TGTGCCAGCATCGACAGGAACACAGATACGCAGTATTTT. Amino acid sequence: CASIDRNTDTQYF.

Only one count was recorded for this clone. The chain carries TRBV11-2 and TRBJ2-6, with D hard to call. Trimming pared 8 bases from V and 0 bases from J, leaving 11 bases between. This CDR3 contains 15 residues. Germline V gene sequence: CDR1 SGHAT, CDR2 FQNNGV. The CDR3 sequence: CASASGFSGANVLTF. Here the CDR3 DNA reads TGTGCCAGCGCGTCCGGGTTCTCTGGGGCCAACGTCCTGACTTTC.

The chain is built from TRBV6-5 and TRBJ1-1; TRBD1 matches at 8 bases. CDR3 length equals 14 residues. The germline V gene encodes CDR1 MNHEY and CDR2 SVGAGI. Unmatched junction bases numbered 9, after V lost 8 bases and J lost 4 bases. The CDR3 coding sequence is TGTGCCAGCGCCTTGGGACAGGTCTCCACTGAAGCTTTCTTT. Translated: CASALGQVSTEAFF.

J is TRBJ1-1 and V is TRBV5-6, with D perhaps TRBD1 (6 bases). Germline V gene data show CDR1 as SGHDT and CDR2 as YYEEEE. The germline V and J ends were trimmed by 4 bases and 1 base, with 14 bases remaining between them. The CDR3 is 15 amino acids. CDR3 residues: CASSLGGGPNTEAFF. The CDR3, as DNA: TGTGCCAGCAGCCTGGGTGGGGGCCCGAACACTGAAGCTTTCTTT.

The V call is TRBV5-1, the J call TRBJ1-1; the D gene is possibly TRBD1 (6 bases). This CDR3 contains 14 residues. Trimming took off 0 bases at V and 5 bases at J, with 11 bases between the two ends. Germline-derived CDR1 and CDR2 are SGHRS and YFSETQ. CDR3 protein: CASSLGGRGTEAFF. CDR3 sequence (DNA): TGCGCCAGCAGCTTGGGCGGGAGGGGGACTGAAGCTTTCTTT.

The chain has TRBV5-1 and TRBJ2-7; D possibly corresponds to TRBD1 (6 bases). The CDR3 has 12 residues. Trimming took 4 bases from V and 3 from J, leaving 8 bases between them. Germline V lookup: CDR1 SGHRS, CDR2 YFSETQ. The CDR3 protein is CASSTDSYEQYF. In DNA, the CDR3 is TGCGCCAGCAGCACGGACAGCTACGAGCAGTACTTC.

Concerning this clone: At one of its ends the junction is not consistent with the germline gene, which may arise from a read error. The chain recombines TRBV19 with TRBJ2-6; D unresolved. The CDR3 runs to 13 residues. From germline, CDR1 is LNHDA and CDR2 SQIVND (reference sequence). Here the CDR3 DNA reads TGTGCCAGTAGTAGCTCTAGGGCCAACGTCCTGACTTTC. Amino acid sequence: CASSSSRANVLTF.

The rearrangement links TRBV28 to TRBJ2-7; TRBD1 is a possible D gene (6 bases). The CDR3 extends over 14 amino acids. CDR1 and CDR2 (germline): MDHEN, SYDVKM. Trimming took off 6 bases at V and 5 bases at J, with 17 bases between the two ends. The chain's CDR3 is CASRPQGKIDEQYF. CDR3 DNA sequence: TGTGCCAGCAGGCCACAGGGAAAGATCGACGAGCAGTACTTC.

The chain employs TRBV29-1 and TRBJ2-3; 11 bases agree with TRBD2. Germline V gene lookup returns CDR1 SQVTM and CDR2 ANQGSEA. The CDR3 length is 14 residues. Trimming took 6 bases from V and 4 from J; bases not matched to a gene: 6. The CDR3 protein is CSVDGTSGPDTQYF. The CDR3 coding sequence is TGCAGCGTGGACGGGACTAGCGGACCAGATACGCAGTATTTT.

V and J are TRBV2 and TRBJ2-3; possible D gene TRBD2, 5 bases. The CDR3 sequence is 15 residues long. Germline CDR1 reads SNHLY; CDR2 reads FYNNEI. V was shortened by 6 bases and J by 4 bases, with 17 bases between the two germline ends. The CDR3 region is CASSVLVSPADTQYF. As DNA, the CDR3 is TGTGCCAGCAGCGTACTAGTTTCCCCCGCAGATACGCAGTATTTT. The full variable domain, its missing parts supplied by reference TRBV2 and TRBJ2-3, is EPEVTQTPSHQVTQMGQEVILRCVPISNHLYFYWYRQILGQKVEFLVSFYNNEISEKSEIFDDQFSVERPDGSNFTLKIRSTKLEDSAMYFCASSVLVSPADTQYFGPGTRLTVL.

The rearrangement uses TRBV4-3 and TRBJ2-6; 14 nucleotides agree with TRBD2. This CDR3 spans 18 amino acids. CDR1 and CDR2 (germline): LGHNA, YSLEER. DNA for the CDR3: TGCGCGGCGTGGACTAGCGGGAGGCCCAACTCTGGGGCCAACGTCCTGACTTTC. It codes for CAAWTSGRPNSGANVLTF.

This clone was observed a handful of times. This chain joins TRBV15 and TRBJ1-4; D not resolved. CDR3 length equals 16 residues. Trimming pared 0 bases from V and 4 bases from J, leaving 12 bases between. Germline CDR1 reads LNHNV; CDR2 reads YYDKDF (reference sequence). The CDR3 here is CATSRDLAGGNEKLFF. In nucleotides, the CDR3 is TGTGCCACCAGCAGAGATTTGGCAGGTGGTAATGAAAAACTGTTTTTT.

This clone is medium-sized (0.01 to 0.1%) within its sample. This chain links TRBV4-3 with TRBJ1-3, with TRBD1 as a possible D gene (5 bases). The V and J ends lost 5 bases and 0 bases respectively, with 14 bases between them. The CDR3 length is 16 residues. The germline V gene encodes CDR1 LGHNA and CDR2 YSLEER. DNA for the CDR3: TGCGCCAGCAGCGTCAACCTGGACAACTCTGGAAACACCATATATTTT. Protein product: CASSVNLDNSGNTIYF.

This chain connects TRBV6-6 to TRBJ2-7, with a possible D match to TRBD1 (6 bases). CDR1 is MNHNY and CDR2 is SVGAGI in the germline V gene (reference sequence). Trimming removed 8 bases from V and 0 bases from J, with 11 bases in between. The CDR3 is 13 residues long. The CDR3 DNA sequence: TGTGCCAGCGGGGGCAGGGTCTCCTACGAGCAGTACTTC. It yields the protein CASGGRVSYEQYF.

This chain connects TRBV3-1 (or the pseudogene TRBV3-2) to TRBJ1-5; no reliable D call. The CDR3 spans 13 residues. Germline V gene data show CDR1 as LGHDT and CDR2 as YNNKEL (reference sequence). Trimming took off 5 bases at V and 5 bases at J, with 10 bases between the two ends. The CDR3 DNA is TGTGCCAGCAGCTACATGGGCGATCAGCCCCAGCATTTT. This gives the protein CASSYMGDQPQHF.